This T cell receptor (beta chain) was observed in a study of beta chain features in type 1 diabetes. Study conclusions and caveats: VDJ junctions in type 1 diabetes patients carried more deletions and fewer insertions.

About this clone itself: Its matching antigen is unknown.

Sequenced material consisted of expressed TCRB transcripts (all of the isolated RNA was reverse transcribed). This table comes from immunoSEQ multiplex PCR, and its TCRdb copy is limited to in-frame clones, with some not included. The sample consists of about 250,000 clones, 13% to 15% of them appearing once. The CDR3 totals 15 residues. With 0 bases clipped from V and 6 bases from J, the junction kept 7 bases outside the gene matches. CDR1 and CDR2 from the germline V gene are SGHRS and YFSETQ. The TCR originated in a woman aged 40 to 49 in good health. The V gene is TRBV5-1, the J gene TRBJ2-5; 8 bases are shared with TRBD1. Sequencing was done on a sample of naive CD4+ T cells from blood. CDR3 DNA: TGCGCCAGCAGCTTGGAGCAGGGGGCATTGAAGACCCAGTACTTC. Translated: CASSLEQGALKTQYF.